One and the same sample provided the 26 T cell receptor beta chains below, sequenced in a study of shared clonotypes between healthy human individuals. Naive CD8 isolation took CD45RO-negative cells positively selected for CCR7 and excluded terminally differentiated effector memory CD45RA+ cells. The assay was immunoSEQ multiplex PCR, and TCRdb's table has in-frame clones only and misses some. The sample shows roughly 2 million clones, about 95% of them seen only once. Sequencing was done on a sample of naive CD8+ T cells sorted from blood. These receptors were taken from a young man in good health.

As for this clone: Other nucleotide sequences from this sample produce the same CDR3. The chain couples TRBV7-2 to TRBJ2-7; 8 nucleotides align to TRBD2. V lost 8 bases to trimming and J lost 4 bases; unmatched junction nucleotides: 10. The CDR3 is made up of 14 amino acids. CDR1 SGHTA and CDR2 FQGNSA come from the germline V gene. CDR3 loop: CASSPTGGSYEQYF. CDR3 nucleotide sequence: TGTGCCAGCTCCCCCACGGGAGGGTCTTACGAGCAGTACTTC.

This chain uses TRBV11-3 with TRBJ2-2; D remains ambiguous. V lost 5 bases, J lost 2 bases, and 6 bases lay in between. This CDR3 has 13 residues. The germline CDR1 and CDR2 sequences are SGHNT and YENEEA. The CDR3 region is CASSQDNTGELFF. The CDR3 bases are TGTGCCAGCAGCCAGGACAACACCGGGGAGCTGTTTTTT.

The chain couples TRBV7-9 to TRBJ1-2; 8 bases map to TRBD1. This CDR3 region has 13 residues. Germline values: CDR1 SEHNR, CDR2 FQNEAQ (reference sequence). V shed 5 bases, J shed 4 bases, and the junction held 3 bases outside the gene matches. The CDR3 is CASSGQGTYGYTF. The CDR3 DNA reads TGTGCCAGCAGCGGACAGGGAACCTATGGCTACACCTTC.

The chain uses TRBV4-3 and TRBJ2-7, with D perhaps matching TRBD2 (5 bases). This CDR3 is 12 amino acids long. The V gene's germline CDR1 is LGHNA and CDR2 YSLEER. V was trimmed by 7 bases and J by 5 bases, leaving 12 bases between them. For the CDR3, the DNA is TGCGCCAGCAAAGGAGGCAACAACGAGCAGTACTTC. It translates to CASKGGNNEQYF.

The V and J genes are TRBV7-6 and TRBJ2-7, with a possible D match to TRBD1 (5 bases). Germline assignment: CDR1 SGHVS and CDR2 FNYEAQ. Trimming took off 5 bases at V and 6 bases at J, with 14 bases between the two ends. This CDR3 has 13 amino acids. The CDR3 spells CASSLQGSLEQYF. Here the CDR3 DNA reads TGTGCCAGCAGCCTTCAGGGTAGTCTCGAGCAGTACTTC.

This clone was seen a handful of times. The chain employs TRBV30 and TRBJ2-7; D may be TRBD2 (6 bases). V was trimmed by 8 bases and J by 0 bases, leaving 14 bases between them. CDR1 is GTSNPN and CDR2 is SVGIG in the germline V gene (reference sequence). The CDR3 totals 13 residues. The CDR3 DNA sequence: TGTGCCGTCCGGGACTTTAGCTCCTACGAGCAGTACTTC. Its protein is CAVRDFSSYEQYF.

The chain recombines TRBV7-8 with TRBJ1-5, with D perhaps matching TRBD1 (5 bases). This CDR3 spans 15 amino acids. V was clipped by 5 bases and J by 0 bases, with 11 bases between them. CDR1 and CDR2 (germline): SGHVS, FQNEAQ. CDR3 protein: CASSTTTDSNQPQHF. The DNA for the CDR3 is TGTGCCAGCAGCACCACGACAGATAGCAATCAGCCCCAGCATTTT.

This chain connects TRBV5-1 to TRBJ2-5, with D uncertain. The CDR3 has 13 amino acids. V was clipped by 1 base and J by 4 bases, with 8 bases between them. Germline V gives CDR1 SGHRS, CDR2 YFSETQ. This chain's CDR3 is CASSLIYGETQYF. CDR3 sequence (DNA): TGCGCCAGCAGCTTGATTTACGGAGAGACCCAGTACTTC.

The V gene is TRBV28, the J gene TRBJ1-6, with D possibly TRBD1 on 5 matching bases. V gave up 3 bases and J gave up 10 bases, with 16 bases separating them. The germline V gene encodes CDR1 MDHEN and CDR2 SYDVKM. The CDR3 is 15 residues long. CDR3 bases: TGTGCCAGCAGTTTCCCCGGGACTGAGGGATCACCCCTCCACTTT. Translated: CASSFPGTEGSPLHF.

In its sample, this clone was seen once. CDR3 loop: CASTGWSPEQYF. DNA of the CDR3: TGTGCCAGCACCGGATGGAGTCCCGAGCAGTACTTC. The J gene is TRBJ2-7, the V gene TRBV6-6; D remains unclear. Germline V gene sequence: CDR1 MNHNY, CDR2 SVGAGI (reference sequence). The V gene lost 7 bases and the J gene lost 6 bases, with 13 bases spanning the gap. The CDR3 extends over 12 amino acids.

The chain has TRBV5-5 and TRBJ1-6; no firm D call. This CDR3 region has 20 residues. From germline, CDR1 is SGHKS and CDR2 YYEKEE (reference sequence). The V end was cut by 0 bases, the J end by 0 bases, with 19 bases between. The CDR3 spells CASSLASPSGEGSYNSPLHF. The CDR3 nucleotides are TGTGCCAGCAGCTTGGCTTCACCCTCCGGGGAAGGCTCCTATAATTCACCCCTCCACTTT. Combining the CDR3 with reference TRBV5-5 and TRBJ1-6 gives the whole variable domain DAGVTQSPTHLIKTRGQQVTLRCSPISGHKSVSWYQQVLGQGPQFIFQYYEKEERGRGNFPDRFSARQFPNYSSELNVNALLLGDSALYLCASSLASPSGEGSYNSPLHFGNGTRLTVT.

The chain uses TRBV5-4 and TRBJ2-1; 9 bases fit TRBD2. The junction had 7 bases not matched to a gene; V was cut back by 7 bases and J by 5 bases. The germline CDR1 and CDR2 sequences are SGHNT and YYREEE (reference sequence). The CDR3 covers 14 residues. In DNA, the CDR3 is TGTGCCAGCCGCGAGGCGGGAGGGAACAATGAGCAGTTCTTC. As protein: CASREAGGNNEQFF.

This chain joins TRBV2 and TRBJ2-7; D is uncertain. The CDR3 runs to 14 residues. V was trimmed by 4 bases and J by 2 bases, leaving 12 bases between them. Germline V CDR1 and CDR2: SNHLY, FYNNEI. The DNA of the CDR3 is TGTGCCAGCAGTGCCCTGTCTGGGGCCTACGAGCAGTACTTC. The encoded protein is CASSALSGAYEQYF. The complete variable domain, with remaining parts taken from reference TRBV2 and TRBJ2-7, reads EPEVTQTPSHQVTQMGQEVILRCVPISNHLYFYWYRQILGQKVEFLVSFYNNEISEKSEIFDDQFSVERPDGSNFTLKIRSTKLEDSAMYFCASSALSGAYEQYFGPGTRLTVT.

The CDR3 spells CASTLGQGAADNEQFF. CDR3 DNA: TGCGCCAGCACCCTCGGACAGGGGGCGGCCGACAATGAGCAGTTCTTC. The chain uses TRBV10-2 and TRBJ2-1, with 11 bases identical to TRBD1. Germline V CDR1 and CDR2: WSHSY, SAAADI. The CDR3 consists of 16 residues. J was trimmed by 5 bases and V by 7 bases; bases with no gene match: 10.

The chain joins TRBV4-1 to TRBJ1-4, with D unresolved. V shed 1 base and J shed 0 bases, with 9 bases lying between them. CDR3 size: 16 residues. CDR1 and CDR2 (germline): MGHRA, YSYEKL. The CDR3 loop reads CASSQVSGATNEKLFF. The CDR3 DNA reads TGCGCCAGCAGCCAAGTCAGCGGAGCAACTAATGAAAAACTGTTTTTT.

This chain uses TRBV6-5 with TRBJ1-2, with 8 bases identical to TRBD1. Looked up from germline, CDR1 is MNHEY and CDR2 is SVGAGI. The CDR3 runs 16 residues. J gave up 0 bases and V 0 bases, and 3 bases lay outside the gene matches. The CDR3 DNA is TGTGCCAGCAGTTACTCTGGACAGGGCTCTAACTATGGCTACACCTTC. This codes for CASSYSGQGSNYGYTF.

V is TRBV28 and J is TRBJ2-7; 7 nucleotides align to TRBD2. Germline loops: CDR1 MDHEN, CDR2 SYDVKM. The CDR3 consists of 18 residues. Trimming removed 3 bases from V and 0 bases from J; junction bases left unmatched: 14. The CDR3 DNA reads TGTGCCAGCAGTTTCTATCTAGGGGCTAGCGGATCCTCCTACGAGCAGTACTTC. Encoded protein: CASSFYLGASGSSYEQYF. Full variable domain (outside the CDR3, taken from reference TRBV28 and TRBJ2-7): DVKVTQSSRYLVKRTGEKVFLECVQDMDHENMFWYRQDPGLGLRLIYFSYDVKMKEKGDIPEGYSVSREKKERFSLILESASTNQTSMYLCASSFYLGASGSSYEQYFGPGTRLTVT.

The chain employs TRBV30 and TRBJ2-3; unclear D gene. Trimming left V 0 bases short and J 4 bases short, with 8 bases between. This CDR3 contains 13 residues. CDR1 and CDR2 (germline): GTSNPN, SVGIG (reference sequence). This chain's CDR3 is CAWSVLGSDTQYF. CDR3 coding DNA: TGTGCCTGGAGTGTACTTGGGTCAGATACGCAGTATTTT. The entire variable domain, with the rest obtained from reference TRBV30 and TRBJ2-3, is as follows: SQTIHQWPATLVQPVGSPLSLECTVEGTSNPNLYWYRQAAGRGLQLLFYSVGIGQISSEVPQNLSASRPQDRQFILSSKKLLLSDSGFYLCAWSVLGSDTQYFGPGTRLTVL.

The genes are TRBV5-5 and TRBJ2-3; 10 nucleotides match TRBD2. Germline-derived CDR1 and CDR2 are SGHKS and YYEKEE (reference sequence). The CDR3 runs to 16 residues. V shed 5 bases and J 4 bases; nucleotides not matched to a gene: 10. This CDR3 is CASRASSGSYPDTQYF. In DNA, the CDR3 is TGTGCCAGCAGGGCCTCTAGCGGGAGTTATCCAGATACGCAGTATTTT.

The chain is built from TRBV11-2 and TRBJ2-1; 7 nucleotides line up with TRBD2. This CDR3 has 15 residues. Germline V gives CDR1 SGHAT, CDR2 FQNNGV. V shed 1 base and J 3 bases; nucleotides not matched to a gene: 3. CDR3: CASSLAGGNYNEQFF. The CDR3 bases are TGTGCCAGCAGCTTAGCCGGGGGGAACTACAATGAGCAGTTCTTC.

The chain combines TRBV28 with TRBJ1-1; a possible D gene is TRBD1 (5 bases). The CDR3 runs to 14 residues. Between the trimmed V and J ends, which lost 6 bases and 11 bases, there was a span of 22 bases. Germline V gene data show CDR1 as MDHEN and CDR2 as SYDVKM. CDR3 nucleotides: TGTGCCAGCAGCACGGGACTGTCCCGTTCCGGTGCTTTCTTT. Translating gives CASSTGLSRSGAFF. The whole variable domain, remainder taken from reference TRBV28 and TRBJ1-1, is DVKVTQSSRYLVKRTGEKVFLECVQDMDHENMFWYRQDPGLGLRLIYFSYDVKMKEKGDIPEGYSVSREKKERFSLILESASTNQTSMYLCASSTGLSRSGAFFGQGTRLTVV.

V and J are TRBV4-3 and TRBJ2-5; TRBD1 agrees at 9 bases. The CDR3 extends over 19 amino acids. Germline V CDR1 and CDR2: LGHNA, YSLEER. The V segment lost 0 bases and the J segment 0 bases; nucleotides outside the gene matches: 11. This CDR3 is CASSQDRTGTGPYQETQYF. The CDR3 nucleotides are TGCGCCAGCAGCCAAGATCGGACCGGGACAGGGCCTTACCAAGAGACCCAGTACTTC.

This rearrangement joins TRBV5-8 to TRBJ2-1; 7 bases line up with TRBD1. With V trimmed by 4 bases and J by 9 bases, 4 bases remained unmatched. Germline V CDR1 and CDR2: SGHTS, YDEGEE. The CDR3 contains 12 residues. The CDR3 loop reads CASSVQGTEQFF. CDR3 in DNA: TGTGCCAGCAGCGTACAGGGGACTGAGCAGTTCTTC.

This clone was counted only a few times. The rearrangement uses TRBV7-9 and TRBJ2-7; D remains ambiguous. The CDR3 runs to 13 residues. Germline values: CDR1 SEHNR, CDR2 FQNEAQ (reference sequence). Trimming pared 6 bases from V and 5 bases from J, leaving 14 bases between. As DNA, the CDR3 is TGTGCCAGCAGAACACCGACGGGTCACGAGCAGTACTTC. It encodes CASRTPTGHEQYF.

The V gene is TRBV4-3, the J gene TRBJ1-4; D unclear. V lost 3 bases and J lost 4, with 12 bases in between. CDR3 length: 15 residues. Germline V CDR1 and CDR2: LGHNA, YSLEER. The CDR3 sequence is CASSHLRGSNEKLFF. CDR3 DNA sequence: TGCGCCAGCAGCCACCTTCGGGGTAGTAATGAAAAACTGTTTTTT.

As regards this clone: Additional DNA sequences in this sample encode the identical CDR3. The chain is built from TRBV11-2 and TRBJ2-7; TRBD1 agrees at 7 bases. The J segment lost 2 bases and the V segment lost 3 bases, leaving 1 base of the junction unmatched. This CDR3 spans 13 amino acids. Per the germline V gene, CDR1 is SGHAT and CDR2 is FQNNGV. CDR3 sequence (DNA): TGTGCCAGCAGCTTTGGGACAGCCTACGAGCAGTACTTC. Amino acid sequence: CASSFGTAYEQYF. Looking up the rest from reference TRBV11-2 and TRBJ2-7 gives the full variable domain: EAGVAQSPRYKIIEKRQSVAFWCNPISGHATLYWYQQILGQGPKLLIQFQNNGVVDDSQLPKDRFSAERLKGVDSTLKIQPAKLEDSAVYLCASSFGTAYEQYFGPGTRLTVT.